Presented here are 12 T cell receptor beta chains from one specimen sequenced in a study of blood T cell repertoires in COVID-19. The protocol was immunoSEQ multiplex PCR, while the TCRdb copy is restricted to in-frame clones and leaves out a portion. The sample yields roughly 100,000 clones, approximately 84% seen once. The material sequenced was peripheral blood. The receptors here all came from a human donor in a cohort sampled during active COVID-19.

V usage is TRBV10-3 and J usage is TRBJ1-6; possible D gene TRBD1, 5 bases. The CDR3 spans 14 residues. CDR1 ENHRY and CDR2 SYGVKD come from the germline V gene. V lost 5 bases and J lost 10, with 15 bases in between. CDR3 sequence: CAISTGGSESPLHF. CDR3 DNA: TGTGCCATCAGTACGGGGGGTTCGGAATCACCCCTCCACTTT.

The chain is built from TRBV12-5 and TRBJ2-3, with 7 bases fitting TRBD1. Germline CDR1 and CDR2: LGHNT and FRNRAP. The J segment lost 4 bases and the V segment lost 6 bases, leaving 1 base of the junction unmatched. The CDR3 length is 12 residues. CDR3 sequence: CASGDRSDTQYF. The CDR3 region has the DNA TGTGCTAGTGGGGACAGGTCAGATACGCAGTATTTT. The variable domain in full, with the rest retrieved from reference TRBV12-5 and TRBJ2-3, is DARVTQTPRHKVTEMGQEVTMRCQPILGHNTVFWYRQTMMQGLELLAYFRNRAPLDDSGMPKDRFSAEMPDATLATLKIQPSEPRDSAVYFCASGDRSDTQYFGPGTRLTVL.

This clone was counted a few times. This sequence joins TRBV5-1 and TRBJ2-5, with 8 bases that match TRBD1. CDR1 is SGHRS, CDR2 YFSETQ, per germline. V was clipped by 0 bases and J by 4 bases; unmatched bases: 8. The CDR3 has 16 amino acids. The CDR3 nucleotides read TGCGCCAGCAGCTTGGGGTCGACAGGGGATGGAGAGACCCAGTACTTC. Encoded protein: CASSLGSTGDGETQYF.

This chain connects TRBV6-4 to TRBJ2-1, with 9 bases that match TRBD1. The germline CDR1 and CDR2 sequences are MRHNA and SNTAGT. V lost 2 bases and J lost 8; bases outside the gene matches: 10. This CDR3 contains 16 residues. The CDR3, as DNA: TGTGCCAGCAGTGACCCTCCGGGACAGGGAGTGGATGAGCAGTTCTTC. This translates into CASSDPPGQGVDEQFF.

This clone came up once. The CDR3 DNA sequence: TGTGCCAGCAGCCCTCATAACCGACAGAACAATGAGCAGTTCTTC. This sequence encodes CASSPHNRQNNEQFF. The chain employs TRBV5-4 and TRBJ2-1; weak D call: TRBD1 (5 bases). CDR1 is SGHNT, CDR2 YYREEE, per germline (reference sequence). This CDR3 is built from 15 residues. V was pared by 4 bases and J by 5 bases, with 16 bases between.

Only a few counts were recorded for this clone. V usage is TRBV5-1 and J usage is TRBJ2-3; no clear D gene. V was cut by 5 bases and J by 3 bases, with 13 bases left in between. The CDR3 length is 14 residues. CDR1 is SGHRS, CDR2 YFSETQ, per germline. CDR3 bases: TGCGCCAGCAGGTTACTCCAACAGACAGATACGCAGTATTTT. Translating it yields CASRLLQQTDTQYF. The full variable domain, with the rest looked up from reference TRBV5-1 and TRBJ2-3, is KAGVTQTPRYLIKTRGQQVTLSCSPISGHRSVSWYQQTPGQGLQFLFEYFSETQRNKGNFPGRFSGRQFSNSRSEMNVSTLELGDSALYLCASRLLQQTDTQYFGPGTRLTVL.

This rearrangement joins TRBV7-9 to TRBJ1-4, with TRBD1 identical over 10 bases. CDR1 is SEHNR, CDR2 FQNEAQ, per germline (reference sequence). The CDR3 has 16 amino acids. Trimming removed 4 bases from V and 10 bases from J; junction bases left unmatched: 12. The CDR3: CASSSGETGGEAKLFF. CDR3 sequence (DNA): TGTGCCAGCAGCTCAGGAGAGACAGGGGGCGAGGCAAAACTGTTTTTT.

This clone showed up just a few times. The chain couples TRBV24-1 to TRBJ2-5; the D gene is possibly TRBD1 (5 bases). The V gene lost 5 bases and the J gene lost 5 bases, with 20 bases spanning the gap. The germline V gene encodes CDR1 KGHDR and CDR2 SFDVKD. The CDR3 sequence is 16 residues long. The chain's CDR3 is CATSVWGREGGETQYF. CDR3 in DNA: TGTGCCACCAGTGTCTGGGGCAGGGAAGGTGGTGAGACCCAGTACTTC.

This clone was detected only a few times. The chain couples TRBV4-1 to TRBJ2-7; D may be TRBD1 (6 bases). Germline V CDR1 and CDR2: MGHRA, YSYEKL. The V and J ends lost 5 bases and 3 bases respectively, with 11 bases between them. The length of the CDR3 is 13 residues. CDR3 sequence (DNA): TGCGCCAGCAGCATACGACAGGACTACGAGCAGTACTTC. Amino acid sequence: CASSIRQDYEQYF.

The chain employs TRBV5-1 and TRBJ1-1; tentatively, D is TRBD1 (5 bases). The germline V gene encodes CDR1 SGHRS and CDR2 YFSETQ. This CDR3 spans 15 amino acids. With 2 bases removed from V and 1 base from J, the gap between germline ends came to 12 bases. The CDR3 DNA reads TGCGCCAGCAGCTTTCAGGGAGGAAAGAACACTGAAGCTTTCTTT. Its translation: CASSFQGGKNTEAFF.

In this sample, this clone turned up once. The V call is TRBV6-1, the J call TRBJ2-7, with TRBD1 identical over 8 bases. Germline lookup yields CDR1 MNHNS and CDR2 SASEGT. The CDR3 is made up of 14 amino acids. The trim removed 2 bases at V and 2 bases at J, leaving 2 bases unmatched. CDR3 in DNA: TGTGCCAGCAGTGAACAGGGGGCGGCCTACGAGCAGTACTTC. This encodes CASSEQGAAYEQYF.

This chain connects TRBV9 to TRBJ2-1, with 7 bases fitting TRBD2. CDR1 is SGDLS, CDR2 YYNGEE, per germline. Trimming took 0 bases from V and 7 from J; bases not matched to a gene: 13. The CDR3 spans 17 residues. CDR3 sequence reads: CASSVVGGGRATNEQFF. The CDR3, as DNA: TGTGCCAGCAGCGTAGTGGGAGGAGGGAGGGCCACTAATGAGCAGTTCTTC. Full variable domain (missing parts from reference TRBV9 and TRBJ2-1): DSGVTQTPKHLITATGQRVTLRCSPRSGDLSVYWYQQSLDQGLQFLIQYYNGEERAKGNILERFSAQQFPDLHSELNLSSLELGDSALYFCASSVVGGGRATNEQFFGPGTRLTVL.